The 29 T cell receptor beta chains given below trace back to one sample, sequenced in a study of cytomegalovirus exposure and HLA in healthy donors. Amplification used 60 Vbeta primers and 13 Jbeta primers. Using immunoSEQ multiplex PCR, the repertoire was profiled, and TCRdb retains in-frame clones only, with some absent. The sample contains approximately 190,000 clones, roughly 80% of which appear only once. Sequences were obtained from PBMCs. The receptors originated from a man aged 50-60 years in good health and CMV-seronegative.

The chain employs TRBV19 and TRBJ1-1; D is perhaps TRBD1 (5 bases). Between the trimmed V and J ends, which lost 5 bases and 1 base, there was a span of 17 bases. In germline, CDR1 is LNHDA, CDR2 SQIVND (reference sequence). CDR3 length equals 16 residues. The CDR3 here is CASSVDNLQENTEAFF. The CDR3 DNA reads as TGTGCCAGTAGTGTGGACAATCTTCAGGAGAACACTGAAGCTTTCTTT.

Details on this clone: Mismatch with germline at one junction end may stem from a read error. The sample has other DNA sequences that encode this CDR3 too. CDR3 amino acids: CSSSSNYEQYF. The DNA of the CDR3 is TGTTCCAGCAGCTCTAACTACGAGCAGTACTTC. The chain uses TRBV7-9 and TRBJ2-7; D not resolved. The CDR3 has 11 amino acids. Germline lookup yields CDR1 SEHNR and CDR2 FQNEAQ (reference sequence).

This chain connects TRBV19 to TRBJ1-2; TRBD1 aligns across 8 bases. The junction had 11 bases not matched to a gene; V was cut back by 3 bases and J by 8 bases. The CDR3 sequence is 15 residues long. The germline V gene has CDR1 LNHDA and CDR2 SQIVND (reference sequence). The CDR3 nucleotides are TGTGCCAGTAGTATCTTTTGGACAGGGAAGGGGGGCTACACCTTC. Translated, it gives CASSIFWTGKGGYTF.

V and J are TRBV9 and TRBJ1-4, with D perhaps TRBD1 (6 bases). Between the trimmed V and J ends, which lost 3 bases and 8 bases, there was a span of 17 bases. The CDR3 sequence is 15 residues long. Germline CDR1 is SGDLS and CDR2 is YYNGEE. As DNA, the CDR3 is TGTGCCAGCAGCGAACAGGGAAGTTCGAGGGAAAAACTGTTTTTT. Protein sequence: CASSEQGSSREKLFF.

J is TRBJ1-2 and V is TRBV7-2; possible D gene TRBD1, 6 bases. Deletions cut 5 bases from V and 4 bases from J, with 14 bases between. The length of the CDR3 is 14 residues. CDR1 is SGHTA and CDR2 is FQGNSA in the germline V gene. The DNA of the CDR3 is TGTGCCAGCAGCGGGACCCAGGGGTCCTATGGCTACACCTTC. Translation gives CASSGTQGSYGYTF.

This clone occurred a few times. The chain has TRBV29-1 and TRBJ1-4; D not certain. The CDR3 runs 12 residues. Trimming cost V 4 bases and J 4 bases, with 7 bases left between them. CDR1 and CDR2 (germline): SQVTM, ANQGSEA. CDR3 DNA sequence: TGCAGCGTTGGACGGGATAATGAAAAACTGTTTTTT. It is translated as CSVGRDNEKLFF. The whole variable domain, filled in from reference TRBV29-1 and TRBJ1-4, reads SAVISQKPSRDICQRGTSLTIQCQVDSQVTMMFWYRQQPGQSLTLIATANQGSEATYESGFVIDKFPISRPNLTFSTLTVSNMSPEDSSIYLCSVGRDNEKLFFGSGTQLSVL.

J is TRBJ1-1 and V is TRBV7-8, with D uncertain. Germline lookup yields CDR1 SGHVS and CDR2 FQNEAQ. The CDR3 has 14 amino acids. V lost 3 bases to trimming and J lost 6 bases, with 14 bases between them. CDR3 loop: CASSLAQDVSEAFF. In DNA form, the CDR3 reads TGTGCCAGCAGCTTGGCCCAGGATGTCTCTGAAGCTTTCTTT.

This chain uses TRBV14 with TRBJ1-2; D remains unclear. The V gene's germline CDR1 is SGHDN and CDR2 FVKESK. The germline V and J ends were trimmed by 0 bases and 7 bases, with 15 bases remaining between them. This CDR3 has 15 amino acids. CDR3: CASSQEGPTVGGYTF. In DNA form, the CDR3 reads TGTGCCAGCAGCCAAGAGGGTCCAACAGTGGGTGGCTACACCTTC.

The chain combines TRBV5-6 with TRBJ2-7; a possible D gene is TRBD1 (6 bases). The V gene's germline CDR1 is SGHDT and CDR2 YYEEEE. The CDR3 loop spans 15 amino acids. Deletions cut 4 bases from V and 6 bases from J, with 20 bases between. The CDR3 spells CASSPSGTLVGEQYF. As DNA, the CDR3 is TGTGCCAGCAGCCCATCCGGGACACTCGTAGGCGAGCAGTACTTC.

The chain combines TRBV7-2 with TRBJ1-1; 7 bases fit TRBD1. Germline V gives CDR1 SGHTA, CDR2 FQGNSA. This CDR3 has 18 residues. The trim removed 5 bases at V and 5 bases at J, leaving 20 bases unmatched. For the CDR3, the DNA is TGTGCCAGCAGCAACCAGGCCGGACAGGTCGCTTTTAGGACTGAAGCTTTCTTT. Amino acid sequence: CASSNQAGQVAFRTEAFF.

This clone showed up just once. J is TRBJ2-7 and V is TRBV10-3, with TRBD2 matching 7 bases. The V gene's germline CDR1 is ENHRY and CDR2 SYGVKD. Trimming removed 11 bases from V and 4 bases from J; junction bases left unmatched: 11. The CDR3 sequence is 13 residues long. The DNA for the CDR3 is TGTGCCGGGGGGGAGGGCCTAGGGTACGAGCAGTACTTC. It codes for CAGGEGLGYEQYF.

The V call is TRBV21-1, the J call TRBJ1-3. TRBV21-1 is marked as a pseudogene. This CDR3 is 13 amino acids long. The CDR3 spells CASSIPAGNTIYF. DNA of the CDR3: TGTGCCAGCAGCATACCGGCTGGAAACACCATATATTTT.

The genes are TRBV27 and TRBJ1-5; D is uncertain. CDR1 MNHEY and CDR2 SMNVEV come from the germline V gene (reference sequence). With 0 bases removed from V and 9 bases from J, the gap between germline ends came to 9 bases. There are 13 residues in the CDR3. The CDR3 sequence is CASSLSSLGPQHF. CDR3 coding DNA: TGTGCCAGCAGTTTATCGAGTCTCGGGCCCCAGCATTTT.

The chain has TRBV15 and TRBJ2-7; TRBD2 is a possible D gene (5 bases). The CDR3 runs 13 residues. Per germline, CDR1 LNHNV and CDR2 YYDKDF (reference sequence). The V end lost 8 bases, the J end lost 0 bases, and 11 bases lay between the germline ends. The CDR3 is CATGLDFSYEQYF. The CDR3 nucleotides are TGTGCCACCGGTTTGGACTTCTCCTACGAGCAGTACTTC.

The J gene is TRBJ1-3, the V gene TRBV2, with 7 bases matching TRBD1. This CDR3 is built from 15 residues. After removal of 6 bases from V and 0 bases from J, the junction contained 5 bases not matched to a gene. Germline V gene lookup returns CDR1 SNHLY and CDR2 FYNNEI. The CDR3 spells CASRHRGDSGNTIYF. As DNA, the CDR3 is TGTGCCAGCAGGCACAGGGGTGACTCTGGAAACACCATATATTTT.

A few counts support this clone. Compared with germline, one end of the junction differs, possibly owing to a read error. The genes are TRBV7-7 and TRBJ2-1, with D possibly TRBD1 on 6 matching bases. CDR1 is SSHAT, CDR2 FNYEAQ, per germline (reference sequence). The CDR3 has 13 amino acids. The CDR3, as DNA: TGTGCTAGCAGCTTACACAGGGACAATGAGCAGTTCTTC. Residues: CASSLHRDNEQFF.

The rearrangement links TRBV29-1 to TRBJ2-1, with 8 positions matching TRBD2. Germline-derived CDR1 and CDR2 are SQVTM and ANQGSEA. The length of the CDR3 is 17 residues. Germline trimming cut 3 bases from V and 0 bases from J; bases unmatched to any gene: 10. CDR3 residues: CSVDLAGGRSSYNEQFF. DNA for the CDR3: TGCAGCGTTGATCTTGCGGGGGGTCGAAGCTCCTACAATGAGCAGTTCTTC.

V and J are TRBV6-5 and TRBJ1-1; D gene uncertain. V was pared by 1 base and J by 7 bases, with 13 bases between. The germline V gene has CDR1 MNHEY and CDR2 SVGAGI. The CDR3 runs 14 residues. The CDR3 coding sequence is TGTGCCAGCAGTTACTTATGGGAAGAGGGTGAAGCTTTCTTT. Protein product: CASSYLWEEGEAFF.

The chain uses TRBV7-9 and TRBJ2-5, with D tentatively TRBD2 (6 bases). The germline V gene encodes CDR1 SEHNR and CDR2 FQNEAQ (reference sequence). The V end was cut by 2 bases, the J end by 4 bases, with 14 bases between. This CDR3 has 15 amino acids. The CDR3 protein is CASSLHGGLGETQYF. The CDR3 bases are TGTGCCAGCAGCTTACATGGAGGGTTAGGAGAGACCCAGTACTTC. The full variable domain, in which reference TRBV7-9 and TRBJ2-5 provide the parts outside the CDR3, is DTGVSQNPRHKITKRGQNVTFRCDPISEHNRLYWYRQTLGQGPEFLTYFQNEAQLEKSRLLSDRFSAERPKGSFSTLEIQRTEQGDSAMYLCASSLHGGLGETQYFGPGTRLLVL.

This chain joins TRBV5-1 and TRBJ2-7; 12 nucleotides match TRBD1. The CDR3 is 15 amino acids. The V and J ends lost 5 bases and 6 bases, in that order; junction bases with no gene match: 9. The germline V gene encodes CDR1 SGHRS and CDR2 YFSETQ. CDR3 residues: CASSSGTGGGSEQYF. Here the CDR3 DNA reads TGCGCCAGCAGTTCCGGGACAGGGGGCGGGAGCGAGCAGTACTTC.

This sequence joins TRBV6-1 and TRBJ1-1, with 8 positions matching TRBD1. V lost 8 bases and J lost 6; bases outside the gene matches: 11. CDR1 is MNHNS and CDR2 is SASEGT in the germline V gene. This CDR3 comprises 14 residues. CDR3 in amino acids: CASPTLQQGAEAFF. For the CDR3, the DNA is TGTGCCAGCCCTACCTTACAACAGGGGGCTGAAGCTTTCTTT.

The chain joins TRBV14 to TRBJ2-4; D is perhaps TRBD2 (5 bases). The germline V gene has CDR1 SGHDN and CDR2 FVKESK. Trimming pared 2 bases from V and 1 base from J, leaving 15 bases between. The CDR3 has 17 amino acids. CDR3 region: CASSQYDRAAAKNIQYF. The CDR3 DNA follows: TGTGCCAGCAGCCAATACGACCGAGCGGCGGCCAAAAACATTCAGTACTTC. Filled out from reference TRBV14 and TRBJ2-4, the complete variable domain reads EAGVTQFPSHSVIEKGQTVTLRCDPISGHDNLYWYRRVMGKEIKFLLHFVKESKQDESGMPNNRFLAERTGGTYSTLKVQPAELEDSGVYFCASSQYDRAAAKNIQYFGAGTRLSVL.

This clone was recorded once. CDR3 coding DNA: TGTGCCAGCTCACCAACAGCTCCCCTAGCCAAAAACATTCAGTACTTC. Translation gives CASSPTAPLAKNIQYF. This chain joins TRBV18 and TRBJ2-4; D uncertain. Germline V gene sequence: CDR1 KGHSH, CDR2 LQKENI. V shed 2 bases and J shed 0 bases, with 11 bases lying between them. The CDR3 is 16 residues long.

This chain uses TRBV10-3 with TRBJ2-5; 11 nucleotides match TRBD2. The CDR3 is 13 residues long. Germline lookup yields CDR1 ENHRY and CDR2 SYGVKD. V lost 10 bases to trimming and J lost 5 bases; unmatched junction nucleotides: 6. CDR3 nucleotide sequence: TGTGCCAGTAGCGGGGGGGCCGAGGAGACCCAGTACTTC. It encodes CASSGGAEETQYF.

The CDR3 reads CASSPWTGPYEQYF. The CDR3 DNA follows: TGTGCCAGCAGTCCGTGGACAGGGCCATACGAGCAGTACTTC. The chain has TRBV6-5 and TRBJ2-7; TRBD1 matches 8 bases. Germline values: CDR1 MNHEY, CDR2 SVGAGI. The trim removed 5 bases at V and 4 bases at J, leaving 7 bases unmatched. This CDR3 is 14 amino acids long.

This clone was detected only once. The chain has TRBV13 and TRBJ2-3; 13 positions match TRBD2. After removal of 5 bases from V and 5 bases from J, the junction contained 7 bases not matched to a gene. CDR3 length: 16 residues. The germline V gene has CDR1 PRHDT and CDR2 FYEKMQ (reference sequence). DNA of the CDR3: TGTGCCAGCAGCCCCACTAGCGGGGGGGCCCTAGATACGCAGTATTTT. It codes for CASSPTSGGALDTQYF.

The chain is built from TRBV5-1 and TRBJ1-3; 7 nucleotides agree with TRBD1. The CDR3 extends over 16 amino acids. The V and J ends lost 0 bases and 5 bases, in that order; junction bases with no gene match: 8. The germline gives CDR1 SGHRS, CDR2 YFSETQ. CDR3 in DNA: TGCGCCAGCAGCTTGGAAGGGACAGCTAAAAGAAACACCATATATTTT. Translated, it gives CASSLEGTAKRNTIYF.

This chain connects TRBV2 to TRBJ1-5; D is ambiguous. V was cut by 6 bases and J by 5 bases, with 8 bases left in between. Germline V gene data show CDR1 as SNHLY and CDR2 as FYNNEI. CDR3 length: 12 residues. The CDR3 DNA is TGTGCCAGCAGCCTTGACTATCAGCCCCAGCATTTT. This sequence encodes CASSLDYQPQHF.

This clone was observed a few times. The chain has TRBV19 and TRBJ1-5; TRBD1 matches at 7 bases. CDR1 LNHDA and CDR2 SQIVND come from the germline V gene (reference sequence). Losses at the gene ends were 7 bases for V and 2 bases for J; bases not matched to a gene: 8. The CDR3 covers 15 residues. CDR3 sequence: CASTLKGAGNQPQHF. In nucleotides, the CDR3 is TGTGCCAGTACTTTAAAGGGGGCAGGCAATCAGCCCCAGCATTTT.